One and the same sample provided the 12 T cell receptor beta chains below, sequenced in a study of CD8+ T cells in alopecia areata listed by TCRdb under 2018. This specimen's time point label, per the study, means: less than 30 weeks on oral tofacitinib. The treatment or condition label on this specimen signifies: oral pan-JAK inhibitor, 5-10 mg twice daily. Receptor amplification or capture employed the immunoSEQ multiplex PCR assay. RNA was extracted from all samples and reverse transcribed into cDNA as template for TCR sequencing. This immuneACCESS table, as held by TCRdb, lists in-frame sequences with V and J called but not all clones. Of the missing ones, under half trace to an unresolved V gene in checked studies; the others have no known cause. Within this sample are some 120,000 clones, with roughly three fifths of them counted one time only. Together, the top ten hold more than 9% of the sample.

Sequenced here: CD8+ T cells sorted from blood, sampled at week 24, from a patient treated with tofacitinib. These receptors came from a human donor with alopecia areata.

The chain uses TRBV6-5 and TRBJ2-5, with D unresolved. Trimming left V 4 bases short and J 1 base short, with 7 bases between. Germline V lookup: CDR1 MNHEY, CDR2 SVGAGI. This CDR3 region has 13 residues. CDR3 nucleotides: TGTGCCAGCAGTTTCACCCTCCAAGAGACCCAGTACTTC. Amino acid sequence: CASSFTLQETQYF.

The chain recombines TRBV7-2 with TRBJ2-4; 13 bases match TRBD2. CDR1 is SGHTA, CDR2 FQGNSA, per germline. With 3 bases clipped from V and 6 bases from J, the junction kept 8 bases outside the gene matches. The CDR3 spans 17 residues. This CDR3 is CASSFTSGGAQGNIQYF. CDR3 bases: TGTGCCAGCAGCTTCACTAGCGGGGGGGCCCAGGGAAACATTCAGTACTTC.

The genes are TRBV7-6 and TRBJ2-3; no clear D gene. This CDR3 comprises 14 residues. With 5 bases removed from V and 0 bases from J, the gap between germline ends came to 9 bases. Per the germline V gene, CDR1 is SGHVS and CDR2 is FNYEAQ. The DNA of the CDR3 is TGTGCCAGCAGCCAACACCCTAGCACAGATACGCAGTATTTT. Translation gives CASSQHPSTDTQYF.

This chain joins TRBV14 and TRBJ2-3, with 11 bases aligning to TRBD2. The CDR3 totals 17 residues. Germline V gene sequence: CDR1 SGHDN, CDR2 FVKESK. The V gene end was trimmed by 0 bases and the J gene end by 4 bases; junction bases not matched to a gene: 6. DNA for the CDR3: TGTGCCAGCAGCCAAGATCAACTAGCGGGGGAAGCAGATACGCAGTATTTT. Its protein is CASSQDQLAGEADTQYF. The whole variable domain, filled in from reference TRBV14 and TRBJ2-3, reads EAGVTQFPSHSVIEKGQTVTLRCDPISGHDNLYWYRRVMGKEIKFLLHFVKESKQDESGMPNNRFLAERTGGTYSTLKVQPAELEDSGVYFCASSQDQLAGEADTQYFGPGTRLTVL.

The rearrangement joins TRBV10-3 to TRBJ2-3; no clear D gene. Between the trimmed V and J ends, which lost 0 bases and 5 bases, there was a span of 3 bases. This CDR3 contains 12 residues. Germline-derived CDR1 and CDR2 are ENHRY and SYGVKD. In DNA form, the CDR3 reads TGTGCCATCAGTGAGTCGAGAGATACGCAGTATTTT. Its protein product is CAISESRDTQYF.

The rearrangement links TRBV25-1 to TRBJ2-5, with D unresolved. Trimming took 4 bases from V and 2 from J, leaving 20 bases between them. CDR3 length: 17 residues. Germline values: CDR1 MGHDK, CDR2 SYGVNS. The DNA of the CDR3 is TGTGCCAGCAGTGCGTCTCCCCGGACCATTACACAAGAGACCCAGTACTTC. It translates to CASSASPRTITQETQYF. Supplemented by reference TRBV25-1 and TRBJ2-5, the full variable domain reads EADIYQTPRYLVIGTGKKITLECSQTMGHDKMYWYQQDPGMELHLIHYSYGVNSTEKGDLSSESTVSRIRTEHFPLTLESARPSHTSQYLCASSASPRTITQETQYFGPGTRLLVL.

The CDR3 loop reads CASSRTETSNQPQHF. The DNA of the CDR3 is TGTGCCAGCAGCCGGACAGAGACTTCCAATCAGCCCCAGCATTTT. The chain joins TRBV7-9 to TRBJ1-5; D is perhaps TRBD1 (6 bases). The V gene lost 5 bases and the J gene lost 3 bases, with 14 bases spanning the gap. Germline CDR1 reads SEHNR; CDR2 reads FQNEAQ (reference sequence). CDR3 length equals 15 residues.

J is TRBJ1-1 and V is TRBV7-9, with D tentatively TRBD1 (6 bases). The CDR3 runs 12 residues. V shed 5 bases and J shed 6 bases, with 10 bases lying between them. Germline CDR1 and CDR2: SEHNR and FQNEAQ (reference sequence). The CDR3 sequence: CASSERQAEAFF. The DNA of the CDR3 is TGTGCCAGCAGCGAAAGACAGGCTGAAGCTTTCTTT.

A remark on this clone: This specimen includes other DNA sequences encoding the same CDR3. The chain joins TRBV7-9 to TRBJ1-2, with 7 bases fitting TRBD1. Germline V gene lookup returns CDR1 SEHNR and CDR2 FQNEAQ (reference sequence). V was clipped by 1 base and J by 1 base; unmatched bases: 3. The CDR3 is 15 residues long. CDR3 bases: TGTGCCAGCAGCTTAGGGACAGGAATTAACTATGGCTACACCTTC. It codes for CASSLGTGINYGYTF.

The chain uses TRBV4-1 and TRBJ1-1, with TRBD1 matching over 8 bases. The germline V gene encodes CDR1 MGHRA and CDR2 YSYEKL. Trimming took 2 bases from V and 1 from J; bases not matched to a gene: 3. The CDR3 totals 15 residues. The CDR3 sequence is CASSQRTGQNTEAFF. In DNA, the CDR3 is TGCGCCAGCAGCCAAAGGACAGGGCAGAACACTGAAGCTTTCTTT.

This chain uses TRBV13 with TRBJ1-1, with TRBD1 identical over 8 bases. V dropped 5 bases and J dropped 4; count of bases not matched to a gene: 6. This CDR3 has 14 residues. Germline CDR1 reads PRHDT; CDR2 reads FYEKMQ (reference sequence). The CDR3 DNA follows: TGTGCCAGCAGCCAAAACAGGGGGACCACTGAAGCTTTCTTT. Encoded protein: CASSQNRGTTEAFF.

V usage is TRBV4-3 and J usage is TRBJ2-1, with 7 bases matching TRBD2. V trimming: 4 bases; J trimming: 6 bases; junction bases outside the gene matches: 15. Germline V gene lookup returns CDR1 LGHNA and CDR2 YSLEER. The CDR3 covers 17 residues. The CDR3, as DNA: TGCGCCAGCAGCCGAGTCATCGGACTAGTAAACCTCAATGAGCAGTTCTTC. Translation: CASSRVIGLVNLNEQFF.